Following are 8 T cell receptor beta chains from one sample sequenced in a study of CD8 T cells in ankylosing spondylitis. TCRdb redid the calling of the 5' RACE reads with MiXCR, one entry per CDR3 protein. The table lists under 15,000 distinct CDR3 sequences, roughly 3% of them singletons. The sample was blood, either unsorted or a sorted T cell fraction (not recorded which). The receptors shown here come from a male donor with ankylosing spondylitis or in good health (not recorded which).

There are many counts of this clonotype. This CDR3 reads CASSARDNDSPLHF. The DNA for the CDR3 is TGTGCCAGCAGCGCGCGGGACAACGATTCACCCCTCCACTTT. This rearrangement joins TRBV9 to TRBJ1-6; D is possibly TRBD1 (6 bases). CDR1 is SGDLS and CDR2 is YYNGEE in the germline V gene. The CDR3 length is 14 residues. V shed 3 bases and J shed 8 bases, with 12 bases lying between them.

The table lists this clonotype with many counts. This chain links TRBV9 with TRBJ2-1, with unresolved D. The V gene's germline CDR1 is SGDLS and CDR2 YYNGEE. CDR3 length equals 16 residues. V dropped 0 bases and J dropped 0 bases, with 10 bases sitting between them. The CDR3: CASSVGASLSYNEQFF. CDR3 in DNA: TGTGCCAGCAGCGTAGGGGCTTCCCTCTCCTACAATGAGCAGTTCTTC.

This clonotype showed up many times. The genes are TRBV9 and TRBJ2-1; D gene uncertain. There are 18 residues in the CDR3. V lost 0 bases and J 5 bases, leaving 21 bases between the germline ends. Germline V gene lookup returns CDR1 SGDLS and CDR2 YYNGEE. The CDR3 DNA reads TGTGCCAGCAGCGTAGCCCCCGATTTATTCGCTGGGCACAATGAGCAGTTCTTC. It yields the protein CASSVAPDLFAGHNEQFF.

This clonotype was seen ten or more times. V usage is TRBV9 and J usage is TRBJ2-2; perhaps TRBD1 as D (5 bases). Between the trimmed V and J ends, which lost 4 bases and 1 base, there was a span of 11 bases. The CDR3 contains 15 residues. From germline, CDR1 is SGDLS and CDR2 YYNGEE. CDR3 region: CASSRGSLNTGELFF. The CDR3 region has the DNA TGTGCCAGCAGCAGGGGCTCACTGAACACCGGGGAGCTGTTTTTT.

This clonotype qualifies as medium-sized. This chain links TRBV9 with TRBJ1-1, with 8 bases lining up with TRBD1. Per germline, CDR1 SGDLS and CDR2 YYNGEE. CDR3 length equals 14 residues. V dropped 5 bases and J dropped 0; count of bases not matched to a gene: 3. CDR3 protein: CASSRTGLNTEAFF. The DNA for the CDR3 is TGTGCCAGCAGTCGGACAGGGTTGAACACTGAAGCTTTCTTT.

This clonotype occurred many times. V and J are TRBV9 and TRBJ2-5, with D hard to call. CDR1 is SGDLS and CDR2 is YYNGEE in the germline V gene. The CDR3 spans 15 residues. Trimming left V 0 bases short and J 4 bases short, with 13 bases between. Here the CDR3 reads CASSVDSTIRETQYF. The CDR3 nucleotides are TGTGCCAGCAGCGTAGATTCCACTATTCGAGAGACCCAGTACTTC.

This clonotype has ten or more counts. This sequence joins TRBV9 and TRBJ2-2; 8 bases line up with TRBD1. The CDR3 extends over 15 amino acids. V lost 3 bases and J lost 1; bases outside the gene matches: 2. Germline-derived CDR1 and CDR2 are SGDLS and YYNGEE. The CDR3 spells CASSAGTGNTGELFF. The CDR3 region has the DNA TGTGCCAGCAGCGCCGGGACAGGGAACACCGGGGAGCTGTTTTTT.

This clonotype was found many times. The V gene is TRBV9, the J gene TRBJ2-7; 11 bases fit TRBD1. Germline CDR1 SGDLS, CDR2 YYNGEE. The CDR3 runs to 15 residues. After removal of 4 bases from V and 6 bases from J, the junction contained 9 bases not matched to a gene. CDR3 region: CASSTPRTGGSEQYF. The CDR3 DNA reads as TGTGCCAGCAGCACACCACGGACAGGGGGCAGCGAGCAGTACTTC.